The rows below give T cell receptor beta chains drawn from one sample of a study of cytomegalovirus exposure and HLA in healthy donors. Profiled with immunoSEQ multiplex PCR; TCRdb holds only in-frame clones, not every one. The sample shows around 71,000 clones, approximately 96% of them seen only once. Sequences were obtained from PBMCs. The receptors were gathered from a man aged 18 to 29 in good health and CMV-seropositive. CDR3s include the opening cysteine and the closing phenylalanine or tryptophan. The D gene is left open where the match is weak. Clone size, where shown, is once, few, many, or a class for clones that have expanded.

TRBV9,TRBJ1-2,once,TRBD1,TGTGCCAGCAGCGAGGGACAGGGGGCAAAGGACTATGGCTACACCTTC,CASSEGQGAKDYGYTF
TRBV11-2,TRBJ2-3,once,TRBD1,TGTGCCAGCAGCCCGAGATGGGGTCGGGACAGGGTCCCAGATACGCAGTATTTT,CASSPRWGRDRVPDTQYF
TRBV18,TRBJ1-1,-,TRBD1,TGTGCCAGCGAGGGACAGGGAACCACTGAAGCTTTCTTT,CASEGQGTTEAFF
TRBV21-1,TRBJ2-7,-,-,TGTGCCAGCAGCTACCCGGGACAGTTCTACGAGCAGTACTTC,CASSYPGQFYEQYF
TRBV30,TRBJ2-7,-,TRBD1,TGTGCCGGTATACGACAGGGCTCCTCCTACGAGCAGTACTTC,CAGIRQGSSYEQYF
TRBV29-1,TRBJ2-1,-,-,TGCAGCGTGATGACTGTCAATGAGCAGTTCTTC,CSVMTVNEQFF
TRBV7-6,TRBJ2-7,-,TRBD1,TGTGCCAGCAGCCGGGGACAGGGGAGGTACGAGCAGTACTTC,CASSRGQGRYEQYF
TRBV7-3,TRBJ2-5,-,TRBD2,TGTGCCAGCAGCCCAGCGGGGGGAGGCGGAGAGACCCAGTACTTC,CASSPAGGGGETQYF
TRBV10-1,TRBJ2-7,-,-,TGCGCCAGCAGTGACAGGGGAGACGAGCAGTACTTC,CASSDRGDEQYF
TRBV5-1,TRBJ2-1,-,TRBD2,TGCGCCAGCAGCTTTACTAGCGGCCTGGTCGTGAATGAGCAGTTCTTC,CASSFTSGLVVNEQFF
TRBV5-1,TRBJ2-4,-,TRBD1,TGCGCCAGCAGCCCCGGGACAGGCCAAAACATTCAGTACTTC,CASSPGTGQNIQYF
TRBV9,TRBJ2-7,-,-,TGTGCCAGCAGCGCCAGACTGTTCTCCTACGAGCAGTACTTC,CASSARLFSYEQYF
TRBV5-1,TRBJ2-7,-,TRBD1,TGCGCCAGCAGCCCAAACCCGGGACAGGTCTTCTACGAGCAGTACTTC,CASSPNPGQVFYEQYF
TRBV7-9,TRBJ2-7,-,-,TGTGCCAGCAGCTTAGGGCAGGGAACCTACGAGCAGTACTTC,CASSLGQGTYEQYF
TRBV10-2,TRBJ2-5,-,TRBD2,TGCGCCAGCAGTTCTAGCGGGAGGGCCAAAGAGACCCAGTACTTC,CASSSSGRAKETQYF
TRBV10-3,TRBJ2-1,-,TRBD2,TGTGCCATCAGTGAGGCCGGGACTAGCTACAATGAGCAGTTCTTC,CAISEAGTSYNEQFF
TRBV13,TRBJ2-7,-,-,TGTGCCAGCAGCTTAGTACAGTATCCCTACGAGCAGTACTTC,CASSLVQYPYEQYF
TRBV5-1,TRBJ1-2,-,TRBD1,TGCGCCAGCAGCCTAGGGACAGCCGGCTATGGCTACACCTTC,CASSLGTAGYGYTF
TRBV28,TRBJ1-5,-,-,TGTGCCAGCAGTTTAATCCAGGGTAACTCGGTCAATCAGCCCCAGCATTTT,CASSLIQGNSVNQPQHF
TRBV11-2,TRBJ1-1,-,-,TGTGCCAGCAGCTTAGACGGTAGAACTAACACTGAAGCTTTCTTT,CASSLDGRTNTEAFF
TRBV5-4,TRBJ2-3,-,-,TGTGCCAGCAGCTTGTCAGGGCCAGGGGATACGCAGTATTTT,CASSLSGPGDTQYF
TRBV11-2,TRBJ2-5,-,-,TGTGCCAGCAGCGTCGGTATGAAAGAGACCCAGTACTTC,CASSVGMKETQYF
TRBV15,TRBJ2-7,-,-,TGTGCCACCAGCCGCCGGGACACCTCCTACGAGCAGTACTTC,CATSRRDTSYEQYF
TRBV19,TRBJ1-5,-,TRBD1,TGTGCCAGTAGTTTAATGCTCCGCGACAGGGAGACGAGGCAGCCCCAGCATTTT,CASSLMLRDRETRQPQHF
TRBV20-1,TRBJ2-3,-,-,TGCAGTGCTAGTAGCGATACGCAGTATTTT,CSASSDTQYF
TRBV27,TRBJ2-1,-,TRBD2,TGTGCCAGCAGTTTGGGACTAGCGGGTACTCTTGAGCAGTTCTTC,CASSLGLAGTLEQFF
TRBV5-6,TRBJ2-7,-,-,TGTGCCAGCAGCTCGGGGGTTGGGGGCGAGCAGTACTTC,CASSSGVGGEQYF
TRBV27,TRBJ1-2,-,-,TGTGCCAGCAGCCTTAGGGAGGGGAACTATGGCTACACCTTC,CASSLREGNYGYTF
TRBV5-1,TRBJ2-1,-,TRBD2,TGCGCCAGCGGAAGATTCGGGACTAGCACATTGGATGAGCAGTTCTTC,CASGRFGTSTLDEQFF
TRBV7-9,TRBJ2-3,-,TRBD2,TGTGCCAGCAGCCGTAGCGGGGGGGCTGTTACGCAGTATTTT,CASSRSGGAVTQYF
TRBV4-1,TRBJ1-1,-,TRBD1,TGCGCCAGCAGGTCTCTACCGGAACAGGGGACGTGGGACACTGAAGCTTTCTTT,CASRSLPEQGTWDTEAFF
TRBV7-2,TRBJ1-4,few,-,TGTGCCAGCAGCTTAGGGGGATCCGGGGCCGGGGGAAAACTGTTTTTT,CASSLGGSGAGGKLFF
TRBV27,TRBJ2-3,-,-,TGTGCCAGCAGTTCCGACACCTTTAGCACAGATACGCAGTATTTT,CASSSDTFSTDTQYF
TRBV2,TRBJ2-3,-,TRBD2,TGTGCCAGCAGACCGGGGACTAGCGGGGGGGATACGCAGTATTTT,CASRPGTSGGDTQYF
TRBV4-1,TRBJ1-2,-,-,TGCGCCAGCAGCCAACAGGGACTATATGGCTACACCTTC,CASSQQGLYGYTF
TRBV2,TRBJ1-1,once,-,TGTGCCAGCAGTGGGGGCACCGCGATCGTAGCTTTCTTT,CASSGGTAIVAFF
TRBV28,TRBJ2-7,-,TRBD1,TGTGCCAGCAGTACAGGACAGGGTCTCATAGACGAGCAGTACTTC,CASSTGQGLIDEQYF
TRBV7-8,TRBJ2-4,-,TRBD2,TGTGCCAGCAGCTCCCAACCGACTAGCGGGGTACTAGCCAAAAACATTCAGTACTTC,CASSSQPTSGVLAKNIQYF
TRBV5-4,TRBJ2-3,-,TRBD2,TGTGCCAGCAGCCTTGGACTAGCGGGGATCACAGATACGCAGTATTTT,CASSLGLAGITDTQYF
TRBV29-1,TRBJ2-2,-,TRBD2,TGCAGCGTTGACGGGCTAGCGGGAGGGGCGAACACCGGGGAGCTGTTTTTT,CSVDGLAGGANTGELFF
TRBV7-9,TRBJ2-5,-,TRBD1,TGTGCCAGCAGCCCCCCGGGACAGGGTTTGGAGACCCAGTACTTC,CASSPPGQGLETQYF
TRBV30,TRBJ2-7,-,-,TGTGCCTGGAGCCAGGCTCACTACGAGCAGTACTTC,CAWSQAHYEQYF
TRBV6-4,TRBJ2-2,-,TRBD2,TGTGCCAGCAGTGACACCGGGACTAGTACCGGGGAGCTGTTTTTT,CASSDTGTSTGELFF
TRBV5-5,TRBJ2-7,-,TRBD1,TGTGCCAGCAGCTTACAGGGACAGGGGGCATCTTACGAGCAGTACTTC,CASSLQGQGASYEQYF
TRBV28,TRBJ1-3,-,TRBD1,TGTGCCAGCAGTAAACCCGGGACAGGGCAAGGTAACACCATATATTTT,CASSKPGTGQGNTIYF
TRBV28,TRBJ2-1,-,TRBD2,TGTGCCAGCAGTTTTCGGGGGGGGAGCTCCTACAATGAGCAGTTCTTC,CASSFRGGSSYNEQFF
TRBV5-6,TRBJ1-5,-,TRBD1,TGTGCCAGCAGAGGGAGACAGGGGGCCGCTCAGCCCCAGCATTTT,CASRGRQGAAQPQHF
TRBV28,TRBJ2-1,-,TRBD2,TGTGCCAGCACTTTACTAGCGGAGCACAATGAGCAGTTCTTC,CASTLLAEHNEQFF
TRBV7-2,TRBJ2-7,-,TRBD2,TGTGCCAGCAGCTTAGGAGGACTAGGCTCCTACGAGCAGTACTTC,CASSLGGLGSYEQYF
TRBV5-1,TRBJ2-1,-,TRBD2,TGCGCCAGCAGCTCCGGGGGGGGCTACAATGAGCAGTTCTTC,CASSSGGGYNEQFF
TRBV5-1,TRBJ2-7,-,-,TGCGCCAGCAGCTTGAATGGGGCGGCCTACGAGCAGTACTTC,CASSLNGAAYEQYF
TRBV10-3,TRBJ2-7,-,TRBD2,TGTGCCATCAAAGGGACTAGCCGGTCCTACGAGCAGTACTTC,CAIKGTSRSYEQYF
TRBV2,TRBJ2-1,-,TRBD2,TGTGCCAGCAGTGAACTGGGACTAGCGGGAGAGGAGCAGTTCTTC,CASSELGLAGEEQFF
TRBV6-4,TRBJ1-2,-,TRBD1,TGTGCCAGCAGTGAGACACGGGACAGGGTGAGGGACGGCTACACCTTC,CASSETRDRVRDGYTF
TRBV18,TRBJ2-1,few,-,TGTGCCAGCTCACCATGGGCTGAGCAGTTCTTC,CASSPWAEQFF
TRBV2,TRBJ2-3,once,TRBD1,TGTGCCAGCAGCGCCGGGACAGGGGGACCGACCCGCACAGATACGCAGTATTTT,CASSAGTGGPTRTDTQYF
TRBV5-5,TRBJ1-5,-,TRBD1,TGTGCCAGCAGCTTGGCCGGGACAGGTAATCAGCCCCAGCATTTT,CASSLAGTGNQPQHF
TRBV6-4,TRBJ2-3,once,-,TGTGCCAGCTCGACGGGAAGCACAGATACGCAGTATTTT,CASSTGSTDTQYF